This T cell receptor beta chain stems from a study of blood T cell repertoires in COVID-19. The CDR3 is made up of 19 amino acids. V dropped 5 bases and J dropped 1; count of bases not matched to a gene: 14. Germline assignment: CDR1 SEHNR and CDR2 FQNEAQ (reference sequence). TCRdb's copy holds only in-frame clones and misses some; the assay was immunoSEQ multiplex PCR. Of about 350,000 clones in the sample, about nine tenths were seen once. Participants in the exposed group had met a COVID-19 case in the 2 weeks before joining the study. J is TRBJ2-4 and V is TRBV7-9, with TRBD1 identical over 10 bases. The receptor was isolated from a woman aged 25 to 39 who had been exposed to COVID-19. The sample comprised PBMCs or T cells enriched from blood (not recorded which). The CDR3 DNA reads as TGTGCCAGCAGCACCGATCGTAATCCGGGACAGGGGGCCAAAAACATTCAGTACTTC. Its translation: CASSTDRNPGQGAKNIQYF.